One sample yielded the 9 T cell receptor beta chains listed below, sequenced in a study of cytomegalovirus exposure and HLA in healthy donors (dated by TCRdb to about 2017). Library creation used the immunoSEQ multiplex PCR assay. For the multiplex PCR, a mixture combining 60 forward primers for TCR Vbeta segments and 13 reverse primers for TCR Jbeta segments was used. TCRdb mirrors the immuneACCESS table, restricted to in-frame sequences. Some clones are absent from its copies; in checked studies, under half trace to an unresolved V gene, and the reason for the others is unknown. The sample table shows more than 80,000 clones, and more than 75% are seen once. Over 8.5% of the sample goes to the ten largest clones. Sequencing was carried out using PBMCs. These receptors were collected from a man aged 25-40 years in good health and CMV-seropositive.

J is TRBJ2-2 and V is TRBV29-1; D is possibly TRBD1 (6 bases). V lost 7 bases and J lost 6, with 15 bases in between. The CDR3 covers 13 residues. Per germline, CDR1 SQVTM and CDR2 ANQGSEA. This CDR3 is CSADRPQSGELFF. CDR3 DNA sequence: TGCAGCGCGGACAGACCCCAGTCCGGGGAGCTGTTTTTT.

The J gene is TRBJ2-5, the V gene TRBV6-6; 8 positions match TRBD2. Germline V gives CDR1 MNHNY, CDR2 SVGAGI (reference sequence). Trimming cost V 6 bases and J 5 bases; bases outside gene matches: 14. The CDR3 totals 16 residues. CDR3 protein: CASRPGRGGLGETQYF. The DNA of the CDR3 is TGTGCCAGCAGACCCGGGCGCGGGGGGCTGGGCGAGACCCAGTACTTC.

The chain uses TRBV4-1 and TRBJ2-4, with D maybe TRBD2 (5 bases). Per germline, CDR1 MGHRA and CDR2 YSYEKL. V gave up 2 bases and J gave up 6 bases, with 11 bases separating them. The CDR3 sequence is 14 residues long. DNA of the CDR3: TGCGCCAGCAGCCAATCCACTCGGGGAAACATTCAGTACTTC. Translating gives CASSQSTRGNIQYF.

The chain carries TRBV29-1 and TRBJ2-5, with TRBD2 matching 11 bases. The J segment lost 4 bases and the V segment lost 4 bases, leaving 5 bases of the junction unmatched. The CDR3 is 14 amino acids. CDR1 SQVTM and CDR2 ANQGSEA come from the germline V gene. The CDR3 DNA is TGCAGCGTTGTACGGCTAGCGGGAGGAGAGACCCAGTACTTC. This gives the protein CSVVRLAGGETQYF.

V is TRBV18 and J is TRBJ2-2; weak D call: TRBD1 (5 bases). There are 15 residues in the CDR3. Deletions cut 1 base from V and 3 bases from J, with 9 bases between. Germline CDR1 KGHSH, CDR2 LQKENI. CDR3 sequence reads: CASSPQGSYTGELFF. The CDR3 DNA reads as TGTGCCAGCTCACCACAGGGGTCCTACACCGGGGAGCTGTTTTTT.

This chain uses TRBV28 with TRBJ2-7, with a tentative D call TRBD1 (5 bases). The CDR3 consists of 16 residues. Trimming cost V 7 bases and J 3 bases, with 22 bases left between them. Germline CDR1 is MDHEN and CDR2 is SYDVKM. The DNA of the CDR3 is TGTGCCAGCACCCCTTCCATCCCGGACACCTTCTACGAGCAGTACTTC. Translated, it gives CASTPSIPDTFYEQYF.

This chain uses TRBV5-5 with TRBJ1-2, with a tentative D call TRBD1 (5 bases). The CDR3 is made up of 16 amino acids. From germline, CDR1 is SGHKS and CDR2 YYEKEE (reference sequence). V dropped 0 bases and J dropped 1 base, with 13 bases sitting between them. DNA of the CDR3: TGTGCCAGCAGCTTGGCCGGAGGGGCGGGTAACTATGGCTACACCTTC. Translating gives CASSLAGGAGNYGYTF.

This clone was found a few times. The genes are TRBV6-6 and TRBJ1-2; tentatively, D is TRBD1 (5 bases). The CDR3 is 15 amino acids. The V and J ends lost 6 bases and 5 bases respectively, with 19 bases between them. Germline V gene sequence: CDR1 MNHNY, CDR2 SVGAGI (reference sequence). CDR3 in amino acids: CASSSSTGRAYGYTF. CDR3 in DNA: TGTGCCAGCAGCTCCTCAACCGGCAGGGCGTATGGCTACACCTTC.

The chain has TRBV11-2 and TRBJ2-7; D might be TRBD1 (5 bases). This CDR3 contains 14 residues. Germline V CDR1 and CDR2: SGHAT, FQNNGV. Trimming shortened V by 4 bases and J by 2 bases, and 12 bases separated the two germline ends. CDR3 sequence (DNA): TGTGCCAGCAGCTATAATGCAGGGACCTACGAGCAGTACTTC. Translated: CASSYNAGTYEQYF.